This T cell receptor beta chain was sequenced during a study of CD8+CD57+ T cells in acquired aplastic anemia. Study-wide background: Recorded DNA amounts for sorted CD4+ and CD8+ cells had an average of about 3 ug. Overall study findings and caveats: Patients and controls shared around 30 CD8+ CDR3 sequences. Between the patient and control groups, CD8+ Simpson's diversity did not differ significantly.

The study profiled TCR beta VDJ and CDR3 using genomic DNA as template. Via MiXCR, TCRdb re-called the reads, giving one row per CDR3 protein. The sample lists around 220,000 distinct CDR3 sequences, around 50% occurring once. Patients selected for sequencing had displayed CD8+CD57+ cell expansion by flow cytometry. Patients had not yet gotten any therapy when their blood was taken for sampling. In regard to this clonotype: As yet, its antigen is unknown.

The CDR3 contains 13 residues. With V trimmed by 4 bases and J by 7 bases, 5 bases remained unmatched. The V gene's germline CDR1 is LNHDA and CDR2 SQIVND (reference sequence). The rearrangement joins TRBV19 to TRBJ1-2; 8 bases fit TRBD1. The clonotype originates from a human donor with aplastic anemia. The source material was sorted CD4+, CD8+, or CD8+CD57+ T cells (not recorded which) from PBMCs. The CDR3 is CASSTDRVGGYTF. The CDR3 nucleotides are TGTGCCAGTAGTACGGACAGGGTGGGTGGCTACACCTTC.